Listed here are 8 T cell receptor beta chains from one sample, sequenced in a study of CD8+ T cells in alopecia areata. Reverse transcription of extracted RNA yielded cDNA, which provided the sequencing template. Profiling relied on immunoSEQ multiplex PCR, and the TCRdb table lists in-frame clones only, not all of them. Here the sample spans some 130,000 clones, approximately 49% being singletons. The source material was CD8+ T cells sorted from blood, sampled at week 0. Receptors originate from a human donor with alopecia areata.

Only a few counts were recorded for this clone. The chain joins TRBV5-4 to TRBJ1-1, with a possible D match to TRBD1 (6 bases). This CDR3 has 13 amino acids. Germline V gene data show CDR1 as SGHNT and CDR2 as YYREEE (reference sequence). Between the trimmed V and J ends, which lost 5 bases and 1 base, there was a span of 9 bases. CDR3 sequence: CASRQGGNTEAFF. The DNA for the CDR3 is TGTGCCAGCAGACAGGGAGGGAACACTGAAGCTTTCTTT.

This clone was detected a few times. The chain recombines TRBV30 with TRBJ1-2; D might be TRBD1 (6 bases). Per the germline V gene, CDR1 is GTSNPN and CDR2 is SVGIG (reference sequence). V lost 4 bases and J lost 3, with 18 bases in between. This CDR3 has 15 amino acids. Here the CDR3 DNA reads TGTGCCTGGAAAAAACGGGGCAGACAGGACTATGGCTACACCTTC. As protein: CAWKKRGRQDYGYTF.

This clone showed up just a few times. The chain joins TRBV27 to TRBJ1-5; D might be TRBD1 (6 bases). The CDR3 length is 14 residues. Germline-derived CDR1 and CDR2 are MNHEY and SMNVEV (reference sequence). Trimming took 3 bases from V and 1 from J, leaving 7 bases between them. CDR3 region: CASSFGQSNQPQHF. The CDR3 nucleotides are TGTGCCAGCAGTTTCGGACAGAGCAATCAGCCCCAGCATTTT.

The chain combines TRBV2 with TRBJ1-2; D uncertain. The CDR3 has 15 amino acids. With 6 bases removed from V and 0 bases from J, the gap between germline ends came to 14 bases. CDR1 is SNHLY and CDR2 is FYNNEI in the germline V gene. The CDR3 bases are TGTGCCAGCAGCCACGGGATGGCTCCTAACTATGGCTACACCTTC. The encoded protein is CASSHGMAPNYGYTF.

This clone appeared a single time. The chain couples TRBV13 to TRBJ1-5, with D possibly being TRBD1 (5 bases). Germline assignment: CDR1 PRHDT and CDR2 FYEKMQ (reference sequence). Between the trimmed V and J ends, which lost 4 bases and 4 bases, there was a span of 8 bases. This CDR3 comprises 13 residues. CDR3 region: CASSWGPNQPQHF. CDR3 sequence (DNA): TGTGCCAGCAGCTGGGGACCTAATCAGCCCCAGCATTTT.

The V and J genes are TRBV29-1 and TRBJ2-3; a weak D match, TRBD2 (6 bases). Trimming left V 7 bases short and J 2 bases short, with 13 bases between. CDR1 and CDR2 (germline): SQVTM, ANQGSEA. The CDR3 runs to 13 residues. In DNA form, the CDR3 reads TGCAGCGGATGGGGGGACTCCACAGATACGCAGTATTTT. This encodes CSGWGDSTDTQYF.

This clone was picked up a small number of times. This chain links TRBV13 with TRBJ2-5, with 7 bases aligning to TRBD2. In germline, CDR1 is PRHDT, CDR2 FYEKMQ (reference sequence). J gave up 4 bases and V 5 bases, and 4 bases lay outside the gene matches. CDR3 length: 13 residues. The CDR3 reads CASSPPGGETQYF. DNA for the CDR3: TGTGCCAGCAGCCCCCCGGGGGGAGAGACCCAGTACTTC.

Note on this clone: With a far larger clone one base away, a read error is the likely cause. CDR3 loop: CASSLDVVRRNEQFF. CDR3 in DNA: TGTGCCAGCAGCTTAGATGTTGTGAGGCGTAATGAGCAGTTCTTC. V and J are TRBV27 and TRBJ2-1; D unresolved. V lost 6 bases to trimming and J lost 7 bases, with 19 bases between them. Germline V gene data show CDR1 as MNHEY and CDR2 as SMNVEV (reference sequence). This CDR3 region has 15 residues.